This TCR beta chain appears in the sequencing data of a study of blood T cells in healthy people across ages. Overall study context: Roughly one uniquely barcoded beta molecule per two T cells was captured.

CDR3 length: 15 amino acids. V was clipped by 1 base and J by 1 base, with 10 bases between them. Germline V gene lookup returns CDR1 SNHLY and CDR2 FYNNEI. With a J-beta primer mix and a sample-barcoded 5' primer, a second PCR ran 7 to 11 cycles. With 12 random nucleotides, a template-switch adaptor tagged each individual cDNA molecule. MiXCR, applied by TCRdb to the 5' RACE reads, yields one record per CDR3 protein. Of 800,000 to 1,000,000 distinct CDR3 sequences in the sample, under 50% are singletons; the top ten hold around an eighth. General study findings and limits: In long-lived donors, naive CD4+ cell counts and diversity exceeded those of aged donors. A strong correlation was seen between TCR beta diversity and naive T cell percentage.

This clonotype was counted at least ten times. What it binds is not known. The genes are TRBV2 and TRBJ1-1, with TRBD1 as a possible D gene (6 bases). The sample comprised blood. The TCR originated in a young man in good health. In DNA, the CDR3 is TGTGCCAGCAGTGAAGTTCAGGGACAGAACACTGAAGCTTTCTTT. It encodes CASSEVQGQNTEAFF.